Below are 10 T cell receptor beta chains sequenced from a single sample in a study of T-cell memory formation after mild COVID-19. TCRdb reanalysed the 5' RACE reads using MiXCR and keeps one entry per CDR3 protein. The data hold fewer than 350,000 distinct CDR3 sequences, with roughly 15% observed a single time. Source material: PBMCs or a T cell subset sorted from them (not recorded which). The source of these receptors is a young man who had mild COVID-19 (a few samples of this study predate the infection). Cell type and time point are not known.

The chain links TRBV29-1 to TRBJ1-1, with D unresolved. There are 16 residues in the CDR3. Germline-derived CDR1 and CDR2 are SQVTM and ANQGSEA. CDR3 sequence: CSAHLRLPEEDTEAFF. CDR3 nucleotides: TGCAGTGCCCACTTAAGGCTCCCAGAGGAGGACACTGAAGCTTTCTTT.

The chain is built from TRBV12-3 or TRBV12-4 and TRBJ1-6; D call uncertain. The length of the CDR3 is 16 residues. V lost 7 bases, J lost 0 bases, and 13 bases lay in between. The CDR3 DNA reads TGTGCCAGCACCTTGGGCGCAGGCTCCTATAATTCACCCCTCCACTTT. The encoded protein is CASTLGAGSYNSPLHF.

V gene TRBV18 combines with J gene TRBJ1-6; perhaps TRBD1 as D (5 bases). Germline CDR1 is KGHSH and CDR2 is LQKENI. V lost 2 bases to trimming and J lost 6 bases, with 17 bases between them. This CDR3 has 17 residues. CDR3 bases: TGTGCCAGCTCACCATACGGGCCGGGACGGTCTAATTCACCCCTCCACTTT. This codes for CASSPYGPGRSNSPLHF.

The chain is built from TRBV21-1 and TRBJ2-1; the D segment call TRBD1 is taken from the table without a DNA check. TRBV21-1 is classified as a pseudogene. The CDR3 loop spans 11 amino acids. The CDR3 DNA follows: TGCGCCGGGACAGGATACAATGAGCAGTTCTTC. Residues: CAGTGYNEQFF.

The rearrangement joins TRBV29-1 to TRBJ1-2; D is possibly TRBD1 (5 bases). With 7 bases removed from V and 4 bases from J, the gap between germline ends came to 10 bases. This CDR3 spans 11 amino acids. CDR1 is SQVTM, CDR2 ANQGSEA, per germline. The CDR3 DNA reads TGCAGCGCTATAGACAGCTATGGCTACACCTTC. Translation gives CSAIDSYGYTF.

This clonotype occurred a few times. The V gene is TRBV15, the J gene TRBJ2-7; 11 bases map to TRBD1. J lost 3 bases, V lost 4 bases, and 11 bases had no gene match. The CDR3 runs 17 residues. The germline V gene encodes CDR1 LNHNV and CDR2 YYDKDF (reference sequence). This chain's CDR3 is CATSTPPGQGDVYEQYF. CDR3 coding DNA: TGTGCCACCAGCACACCCCCGGGACAGGGGGACGTCTACGAGCAGTACTTC.

The chain has TRBV5-1 and TRBJ1-1; TRBD1 agrees at 7 bases. The CDR3 is 15 amino acids. The V and J ends lost 4 bases and 2 bases, in that order; junction bases with no gene match: 8. CDR1 SGHRS and CDR2 YFSETQ come from the germline V gene. The CDR3 loop is CASSSQGGGNTEAFF. Written as DNA, the CDR3 is TGCGCCAGCAGCAGCCAAGGGGGCGGCAACACTGAAGCTTTCTTT.

This clonotype was observed a few times. The chain carries TRBV5-1 and TRBJ1-1, with 9 bases matching TRBD1. V was pared by 2 bases and J by 6 bases, with 11 bases of the junction left unmatched. The germline V gene encodes CDR1 SGHRS and CDR2 YFSETQ. This CDR3 comprises 16 residues. The CDR3, as DNA: TGCGCCAGCAGCTTAAACCTCGGGACAGGGAGTGCTGAAGCTTTCTTT. Translating gives CASSLNLGTGSAEAFF.

In its sample, this clonotype was seen many times. The chain links TRBV10-3 to TRBJ2-7, with 7 nucleotides matching TRBD1. This CDR3 contains 15 residues. V shed 0 bases, J shed 4 bases, and the junction held 6 bases outside the gene matches. The germline V gene encodes CDR1 ENHRY and CDR2 SYGVKD. The CDR3 coding sequence is TGTGCCATCAGTGAGTCGAACAGGGGCTCATACGAGCAGTACGTC. This gives the protein CAISESNRGSYEQYV.

CDR3: CSASGQGNQPQHF. The CDR3 nucleotides are TGCAGCGCATCGGGACAGGGGAATCAGCCCCAGCATTTT. V and J are TRBV29-1 and TRBJ1-5; 10 nucleotides agree with TRBD1. Looked up from germline, CDR1 is SQVTM and CDR2 is ANQGSEA. The CDR3 sequence is 13 residues long. J lost 4 bases, V lost 7 bases, and 4 bases had no gene match.